This T cell receptor (beta chain) was sequenced during a study of response to subunit inactivated influenza vaccine. Findings and limits, study-wide: Only a handful of new T cells, the authors suggested, are recruited with each seasonal influenza vaccination.

MiXCR, run by TCRdb on the RT-PCR reads, gives a single entry per CDR3 protein. The table lists about 650,000 distinct CDR3 sequences, 15% to 17% of them singletons. V was pared by 0 bases and J by 10 bases, with 19 bases between. The CDR3 has 16 residues. The V gene's germline CDR1 is LNHNV and CDR2 YYDKDF (reference sequence). This clonotype was seen ten or more times. Its antigen remains unknown. The input for sequencing was PBMCs from blood, taken roughly 13 days after vaccination. The receptor was derived from a man aged 50 to 59 who received an inactivated influenza vaccine. The chain links TRBV15 to TRBJ2-1, with D unclear. This CDR3 reads CATSRDDRAGEGEQFF. The CDR3 DNA reads TGTGCCACCAGCAGAGATGACCGGGCAGGAGAAGGGGAGCAGTTCTTC.